The entry that follows covers one TCR beta chain sequence. The antigen remains unidentified. The data derive from a study of blood T cells in healthy people across ages. Whole-study results and caveats: With age, beta diversity per million T cells declined roughly linearly, significantly by 30 to 40. Long-lived donors had more naive CD4+ cells and higher diversity than aged donors.

Primed by a sample-barcoded 5' primer and a J-beta primer mix, a second PCR proceeded for about 7 to 12 cycles. TCRdb recomputed calls from the 5' RACE reads with MiXCR, one row per CDR3 protein. The sample records roughly 1,700,000 distinct CDR3 sequences, 28% being singletons. This CDR3 has 13 residues. Trimming shortened V by 7 bases and J by 1 base, and 10 bases separated the two germline ends. Germline V gives CDR1 MNHNY, CDR2 SVGAGI (reference sequence). Sequencing input: blood. The rearrangement joins TRBV6-6 to TRBJ1-2; TRBD1 is a possible D gene (5 bases). This clonotype originated in a woman younger than 45 in good health. CDR3 DNA sequence: TGTGCCAGCAACGGACAAATTAACTATGGCTACACCTTC. Residues: CASNGQINYGYTF.